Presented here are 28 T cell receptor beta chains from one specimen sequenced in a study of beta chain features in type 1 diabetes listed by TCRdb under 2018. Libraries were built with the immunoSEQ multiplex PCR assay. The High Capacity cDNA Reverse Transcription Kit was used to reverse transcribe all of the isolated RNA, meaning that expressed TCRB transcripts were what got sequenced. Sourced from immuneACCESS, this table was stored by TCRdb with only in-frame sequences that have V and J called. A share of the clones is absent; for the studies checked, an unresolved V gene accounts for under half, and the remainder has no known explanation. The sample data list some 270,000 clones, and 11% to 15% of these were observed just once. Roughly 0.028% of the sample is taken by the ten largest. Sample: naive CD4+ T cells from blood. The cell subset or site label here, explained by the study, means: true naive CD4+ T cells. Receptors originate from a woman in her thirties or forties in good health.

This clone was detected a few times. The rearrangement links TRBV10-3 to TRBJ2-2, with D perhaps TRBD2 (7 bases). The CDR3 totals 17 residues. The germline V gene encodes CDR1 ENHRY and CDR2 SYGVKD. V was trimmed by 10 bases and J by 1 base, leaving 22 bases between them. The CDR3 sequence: CATGHLGGGMNTGELFF. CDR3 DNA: TGTGCCACTGGTCACCTTGGGGGGGGCATGAACACCGGGGAGCTGTTTTTT.

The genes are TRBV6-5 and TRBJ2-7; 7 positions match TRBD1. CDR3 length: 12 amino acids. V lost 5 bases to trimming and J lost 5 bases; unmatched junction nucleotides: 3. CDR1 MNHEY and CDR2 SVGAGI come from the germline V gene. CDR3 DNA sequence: TGTGCCAGCAGTCGACAGGGAAACGAGCAGTACTTC. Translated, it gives CASSRQGNEQYF.

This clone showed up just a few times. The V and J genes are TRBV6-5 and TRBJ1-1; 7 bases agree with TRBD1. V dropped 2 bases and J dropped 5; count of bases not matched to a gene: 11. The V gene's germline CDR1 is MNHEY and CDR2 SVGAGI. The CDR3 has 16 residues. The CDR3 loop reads CASSYSGQALYTEAFF. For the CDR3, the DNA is TGTGCCAGCAGTTACAGTGGACAGGCTTTATATACTGAAGCTTTCTTT.

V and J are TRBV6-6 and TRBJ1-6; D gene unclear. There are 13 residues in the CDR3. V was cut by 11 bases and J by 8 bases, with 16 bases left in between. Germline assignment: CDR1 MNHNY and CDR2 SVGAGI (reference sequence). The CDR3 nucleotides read TGTGCCGGACGATTGGGGAGTTATTCACCCCTCCACTTT. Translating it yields CAGRLGSYSPLHF.

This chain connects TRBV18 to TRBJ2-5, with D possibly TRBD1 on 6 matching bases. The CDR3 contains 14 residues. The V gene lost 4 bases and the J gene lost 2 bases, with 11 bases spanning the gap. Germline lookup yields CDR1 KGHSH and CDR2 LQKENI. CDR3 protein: CASSQRGQQETQYF. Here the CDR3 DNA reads TGTGCCAGCTCACAGCGAGGACAGCAAGAGACCCAGTACTTC.

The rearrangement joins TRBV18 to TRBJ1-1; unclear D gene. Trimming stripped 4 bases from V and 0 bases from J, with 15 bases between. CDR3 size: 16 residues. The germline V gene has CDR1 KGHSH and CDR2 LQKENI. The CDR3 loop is CASSQFTVDVNTEAFF. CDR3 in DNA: TGTGCCAGCTCACAATTCACAGTCGATGTGAACACTGAAGCTTTCTTT.

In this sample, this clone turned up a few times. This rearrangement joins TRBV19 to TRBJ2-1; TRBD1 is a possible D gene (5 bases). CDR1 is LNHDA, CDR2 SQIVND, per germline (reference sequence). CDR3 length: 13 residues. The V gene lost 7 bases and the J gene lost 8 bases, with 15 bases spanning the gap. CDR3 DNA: TGTGCCAGTAAACCATCAGGGCACCATGAGCAGTTCTTC. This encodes CASKPSGHHEQFF. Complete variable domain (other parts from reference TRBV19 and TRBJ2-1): DGGITQSPKYLFRKEGQNVTLSCEQNLNHDAMYWYRQDPGQGLRLIYYSQIVNDFQKGDIAEGYSVSREKKESFPLTVTSAQKNPTAFYLCASKPSGHHEQFFGPGTRLTVL.

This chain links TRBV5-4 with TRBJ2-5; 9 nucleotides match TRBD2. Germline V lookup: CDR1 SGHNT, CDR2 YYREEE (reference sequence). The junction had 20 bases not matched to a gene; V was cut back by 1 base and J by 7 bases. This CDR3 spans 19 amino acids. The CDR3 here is CASSLSTLGLARSVGTQYF. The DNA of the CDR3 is TGTGCCAGCAGCTTGTCTACCCTCGGACTAGCGCGTTCCGTGGGGACCCAGTACTTC.

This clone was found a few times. CDR3 sequence reads: CASSLAPSGGTETQYF. CDR3 DNA: TGCGCCAGCAGCTTGGCCCCTAGCGGGGGGACGGAGACCCAGTACTTC. The chain carries TRBV5-1 and TRBJ2-5, with TRBD2 identical over 11 bases. From germline, CDR1 is SGHRS and CDR2 YFSETQ. The CDR3 runs to 16 residues. V was pared by 0 bases and J by 5 bases, with 6 bases of the junction left unmatched.

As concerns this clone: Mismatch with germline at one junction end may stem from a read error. DNA of the CDR3: TGTGCCAGCAGCTTTAGCGTTATTACGTGGGACAGGGGGCACTTC. This translates into CASSFSVITWDRGHF. The genes are TRBV5-5 and TRBJ2-7; 12 nucleotides align to TRBD1. CDR3 length equals 15 residues. Germline lookup yields CDR1 SGHKS and CDR2 YYEKEE (reference sequence).

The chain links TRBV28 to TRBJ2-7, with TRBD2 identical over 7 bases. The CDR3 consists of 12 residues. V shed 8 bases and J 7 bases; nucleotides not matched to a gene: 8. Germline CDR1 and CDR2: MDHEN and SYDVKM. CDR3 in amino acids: CASRDYAWEQYF. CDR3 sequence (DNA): TGTGCCAGCCGGGACTACGCGTGGGAGCAGTACTTC.

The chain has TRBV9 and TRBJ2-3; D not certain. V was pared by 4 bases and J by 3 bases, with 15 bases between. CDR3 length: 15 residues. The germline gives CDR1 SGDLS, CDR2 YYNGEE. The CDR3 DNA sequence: TGTGCCAGCAGCTTATCCGGGTCGCAGACAGATACGCAGTATTTT. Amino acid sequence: CASSLSGSQTDTQYF.

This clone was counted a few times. Here the CDR3 DNA reads TGTGCCAGTAGTTCTCTAGCGGGGAAAGCCAAAAACATTCAGTACTTC. It encodes CASSSLAGKAKNIQYF. V gene TRBV19 combines with J gene TRBJ2-4; 9 nucleotides line up with TRBD2. Germline loops: CDR1 LNHDA, CDR2 SQIVND (reference sequence). The CDR3 is 16 amino acids. V lost 5 bases and J lost 0; bases outside the gene matches: 5.

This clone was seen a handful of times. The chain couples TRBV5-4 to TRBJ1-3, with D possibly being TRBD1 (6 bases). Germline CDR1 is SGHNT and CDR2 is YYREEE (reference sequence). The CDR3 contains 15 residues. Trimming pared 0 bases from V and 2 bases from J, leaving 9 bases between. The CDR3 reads CASSLGRTAGNTIYF. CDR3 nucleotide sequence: TGTGCCAGCAGCTTGGGAAGGACAGCTGGAAACACCATATATTTT.

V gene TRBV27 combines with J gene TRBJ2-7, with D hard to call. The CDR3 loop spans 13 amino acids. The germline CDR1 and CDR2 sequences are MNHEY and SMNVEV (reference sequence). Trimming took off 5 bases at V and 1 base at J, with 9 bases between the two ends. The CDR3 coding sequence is TGTGCCAGCAGTCCCAAATTGTCCTACGAGCAGTACTTC. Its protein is CASSPKLSYEQYF.

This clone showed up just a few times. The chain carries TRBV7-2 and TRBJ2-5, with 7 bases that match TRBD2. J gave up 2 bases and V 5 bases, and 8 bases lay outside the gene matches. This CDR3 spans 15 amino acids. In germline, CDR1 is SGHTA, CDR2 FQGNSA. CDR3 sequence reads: CASSLIAGEQETQYF. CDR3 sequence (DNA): TGTGCCAGCAGCCTGATCGCGGGGGAACAAGAGACCCAGTACTTC.

In DNA, the CDR3 is TGTGCCAGCAGTGAAAGTGCGGGGGGGAGAGAGACCCAGTACTTC. Its translation: CASSESAGGRETQYF. This chain connects TRBV6-1 to TRBJ2-5, with 9 nucleotides matching TRBD2. The length of the CDR3 is 15 residues. CDR1 and CDR2 from the germline V gene are MNHNS and SASEGT. Trimming at V came to 2 bases and at J to 4 bases, leaving 5 bases not matched to a gene.

This CDR3 reads CASSSDRGRTYEQYF. In DNA, the CDR3 is TGTGCCAGCAGCTCCGACAGGGGGCGTACCTACGAGCAGTACTTC. This rearrangement joins TRBV5-4 to TRBJ2-7, with 10 bases identical to TRBD1. Trimming removed 3 bases from V and 2 bases from J; junction bases left unmatched: 5. Germline V gene sequence: CDR1 SGHNT, CDR2 YYREEE (reference sequence). The CDR3 is 15 residues long.

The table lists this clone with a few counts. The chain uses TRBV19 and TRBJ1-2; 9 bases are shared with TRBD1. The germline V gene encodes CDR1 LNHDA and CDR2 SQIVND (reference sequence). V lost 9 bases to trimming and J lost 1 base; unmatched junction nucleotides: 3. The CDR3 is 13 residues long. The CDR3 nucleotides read TGTGCCAGCACGGACAGGGGTAACTATGGCTACACCTTC. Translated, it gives CASTDRGNYGYTF.

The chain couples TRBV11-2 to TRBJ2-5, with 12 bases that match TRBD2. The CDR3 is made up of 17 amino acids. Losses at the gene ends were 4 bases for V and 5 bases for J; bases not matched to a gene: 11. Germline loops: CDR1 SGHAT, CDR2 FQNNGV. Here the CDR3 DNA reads TGTGCCAGCAGCTCTCGTTCCGGACTAGCGGGGAGCGAGACCCAGTACTTC. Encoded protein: CASSSRSGLAGSETQYF.

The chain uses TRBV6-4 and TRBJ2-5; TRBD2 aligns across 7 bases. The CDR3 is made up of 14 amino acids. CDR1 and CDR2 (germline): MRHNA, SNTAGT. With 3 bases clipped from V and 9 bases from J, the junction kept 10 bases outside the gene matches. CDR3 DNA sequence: TGTGCCAGCAGTGAAGGCGGCGCCGGGGGGTCCCAGTACTTC. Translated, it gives CASSEGGAGGSQYF.

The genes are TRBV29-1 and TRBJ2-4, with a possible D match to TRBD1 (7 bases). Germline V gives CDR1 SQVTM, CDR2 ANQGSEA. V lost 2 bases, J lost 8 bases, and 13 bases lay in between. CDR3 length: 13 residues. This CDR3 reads CSVEMVRGDIQYF. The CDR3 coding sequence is TGCAGCGTTGAAATGGTCAGGGGGGACATTCAGTACTTC.

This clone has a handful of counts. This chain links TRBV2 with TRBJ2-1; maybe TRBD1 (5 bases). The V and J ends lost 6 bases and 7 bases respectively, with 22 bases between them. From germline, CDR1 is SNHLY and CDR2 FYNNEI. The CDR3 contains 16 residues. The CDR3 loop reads CASSMNAREVRNEQFF. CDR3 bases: TGTGCCAGCAGCATGAACGCCAGGGAAGTTAGGAATGAGCAGTTCTTC.

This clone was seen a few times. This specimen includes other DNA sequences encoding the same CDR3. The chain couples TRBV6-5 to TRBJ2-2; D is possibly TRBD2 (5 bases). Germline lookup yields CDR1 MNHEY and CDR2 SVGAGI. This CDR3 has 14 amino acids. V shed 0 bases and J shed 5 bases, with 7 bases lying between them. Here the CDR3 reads CASSYSRDTGELFF. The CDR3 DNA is TGTGCCAGCAGTTACTCGAGGGATACCGGGGAGCTGTTTTTT.

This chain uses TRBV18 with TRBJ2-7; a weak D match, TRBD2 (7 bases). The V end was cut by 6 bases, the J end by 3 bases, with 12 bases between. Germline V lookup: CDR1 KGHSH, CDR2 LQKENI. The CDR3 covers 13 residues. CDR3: CASSLGGGYEQYF. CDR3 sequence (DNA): TGTGCCAGCTCGTTAGGGGGGGGCTACGAGCAGTACTTC. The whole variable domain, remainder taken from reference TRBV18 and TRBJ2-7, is NAGVMQNPRHLVRRRGQEARLRCSPMKGHSHVYWYRQLPEEGLKFMVYLQKENIIDESGMPKERFSAEFPKEGPSILRIQQVVRGDSAAYFCASSLGGGYEQYFGPGTRLTVT.

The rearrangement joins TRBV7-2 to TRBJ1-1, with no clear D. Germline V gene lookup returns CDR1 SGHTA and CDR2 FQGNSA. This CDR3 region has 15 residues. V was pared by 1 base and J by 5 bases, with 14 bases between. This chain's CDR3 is CASSLVSGVGTEAFF. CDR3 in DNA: TGTGCCAGCAGCTTAGTATCCGGGGTCGGGACTGAAGCTTTCTTT.

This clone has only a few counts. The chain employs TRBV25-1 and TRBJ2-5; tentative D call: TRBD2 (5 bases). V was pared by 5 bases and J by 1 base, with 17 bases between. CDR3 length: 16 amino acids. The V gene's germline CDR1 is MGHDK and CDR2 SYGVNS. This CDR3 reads CASSKNRAAVQETQYF. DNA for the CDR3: TGTGCCAGCAGTAAGAATCGTGCAGCGGTCCAAGAGACCCAGTACTTC.

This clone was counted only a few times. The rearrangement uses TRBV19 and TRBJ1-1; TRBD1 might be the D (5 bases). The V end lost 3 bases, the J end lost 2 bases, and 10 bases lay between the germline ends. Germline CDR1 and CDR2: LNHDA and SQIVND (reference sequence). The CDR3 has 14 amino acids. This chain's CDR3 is CASSMYGANTEAFF. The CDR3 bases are TGTGCCAGTAGTATGTATGGGGCCAACACTGAAGCTTTCTTT.